This is a list of T cell receptor beta chains from one sample in a study of early T cells in non-severe SARS-CoV-2 infection. TCRdb recomputed calls from the 5' RACE reads with MiXCR, one row per CDR3 protein. The sample has more than 65,000 distinct CDR3 sequences; approximately 13% are singletons. Source material: whole blood. These TCRs come from an adult who was a healthcare worker with PCR-confirmed SARS-CoV-2 infection or an uninfected control (not recorded which). CDR3s include the opening cysteine and the closing phenylalanine or tryptophan. The D gene is left open where the match is weak. Clone size is stated in some rows and not others, as once, few, many or a class when expanded.

D,size,J,V,DNA,CDR3
.,.,TRBJ1-1,TRBV30,TGTGCCTGGAGCAAGAACACTGAAGCTTTCTTT,CAWSKNTEAFF
.,.,TRBJ2-1,TRBV6-1,TGTGCCAGCAGTGAAGCGCGAGGGTCAGTTGCGTTCTTC,CASSEARGSVAFF
TRBD1,few,TRBJ1-2,TRBV12-3/TRBV12-4,TGTGCCAGCAGTTCCCCATCGACAGGGGTGGCCGGCTACACCTTC,CASSSPSTGVAGYTF
.,.,TRBJ2-1,TRBV19,TGTGCCAGTACCCTCCGTCCCTTAGATGAGCAGTTCTTC,CASTLRPLDEQFF
.,few,TRBJ2-7,TRBV7-2,TGTGCCAGCAGCTTAGGTGGGGGGGCCGTCACCGAGCAGTACTTC,CASSLGGGAVTEQYF
TRBD1,many,TRBJ1-2,TRBV25-1,TGTGCCAGCAGTCACGTAACAGGGGGCGCCGGTGGCTACACCTTC,CASSHVTGGAGGYTF
.,.,TRBJ1-1,TRBV7-2,TGTGCCAGCAGCCTGACAGGCTTGAACACTGAAGCTTTCTTT,CASSLTGLNTEAFF
TRBD2,.,TRBJ2-7,TRBV4-3,TGCGCCAGCAGCCAAGAGAGGGTAGCGGGCTACGAGCAGTACTTC,CASSQERVAGYEQYF
.,many,TRBJ1-1,TRBV19,TGTGCCAGTAGTAAGTTAGGGGTTACCACTGAAGCTTTCTTT,CASSKLGVTTEAFF
.,many,TRBJ1-5,TRBV10-1,TGCGCCAGCAGCCAGGGGTTAGGCCAGCCCCAGCATTTT,CASSQGLGQPQHF
.,few,TRBJ2-7,TRBV20-1,TGCAGTGCCACCGACGGGACGAGGACCTACGAGCAGTACTTC,CSATDGTRTYEQYF
.,few,TRBJ1-1,TRBV6-2/TRBV6-3,TGTGCCAGCAGCGAACTGGGCACTGAAGCTTTCTTT,CASSELGTEAFF
.,many,TRBJ1-1,TRBV27,TGTGCCAGCGGGGACACTGAAGCTTTCTTT,CASGDTEAFF
TRBD1,.,TRBJ1-6,TRBV27,TGTGCCAGCAGTCCGGGACAGGCATGGAATTCACCCCTCCACTTT,CASSPGQAWNSPLHF
.,.,TRBJ1-2,TRBV7-9,TGTGCCAGCAGCCTAACTGATGGCTACACCTTC,CASSLTDGYTF
.,few,TRBJ2-5,TRBV19,TGTGCCAGTAACGTAGCCGGAGAGACCCAGTACTTC,CASNVAGETQYF
TRBD1,many,TRBJ2-5,TRBV2,TGTGCCAGCCGGCAGCATCGACAGGGTGTGGAAGAGACCCAGTACTTC,CASRQHRQGVEETQYF
.,.,TRBJ1-1,TRBV28,TGTGCCAGCTTTTACCCCAGGGGCACTGAAGCTTTCTTT,CASFYPRGTEAFF
.,many,TRBJ1-2,TRBV11-2,TGTGCCAGCAGGATGGATAGCTATGGCTACACCTTC,CASRMDSYGYTF
.,once,TRBJ2-7,TRBV4-3,TGCGCCAGCAGCCCTAGGAGTGGGTTGCGCTACGAGCAGTACTTC,CASSPRSGLRYEQYF
.,many,TRBJ2-3,TRBV6-2/TRBV6-3,TGTGCCAGCAGCCAAACCACAGATACGCAGTATTTT,CASSQTTDTQYF
TRBD1,.,TRBJ1-2,TRBV2,TGTGCCAGCAGTGTCAGAATGACAGGGTATGGCTACACCTTC,CASSVRMTGYGYTF
.,many,TRBJ2-5,TRBV9,TGTGCCAGCAGCGACCGGGACTACCAAGAGACCCAGTACTTC,CASSDRDYQETQYF
.,few,TRBJ1-3,TRBV20-1,TGCAGTGCTAGAGACCGTCGAAGCCCAGGAAACACCATATATTTT,CSARDRRSPGNTIYF
TRBD2,many,TRBJ2-7,TRBV20-1,TGCAGTGCTAGCTCACTAGCGGGGGGCGTCGACGAGCAGTACTTC,CSASSLAGGVDEQYF
.,.,TRBJ2-5,TRBV6-2/TRBV6-3,TGTGCCAGCAGTCAGGGGGACTCCCGCCAAGAGACCCAGTACTTC,CASSQGDSRQETQYF
.,.,TRBJ2-3,TRBV11-2,TGTGCCAGCAGACGGGTCGCCCGGGTCACAGATACGCAGTATTTT,CASRRVARVTDTQYF
.,.,TRBJ2-1,TRBV10-1,TGCGCCAGCGGCACAAGTTCAGGACGGGGTGAGCAGTTCTTC,CASGTSSGRGEQFF
.,many,TRBJ1-4,TRBV28,TGTGCCAGCAGTTTATATGGGGCTCGGGTTGAAAAACTGTTTTTT,CASSLYGARVEKLFF
.,many,TRBJ2-2,TRBV11-3,TGTGCCAGCAGCCCAGGGACCGGGGAGCTGTTTTTT,CASSPGTGELFF
TRBD1,few,TRBJ2-1,TRBV13,TGTGCCAGCAGCTTAGCTCTCCGGACAGGGGCCTACAATGAGCAGTTCTTC,CASSLALRTGAYNEQFF
TRBD2,.,TRBJ2-4,TRBV9,TGTGCCAGCAGCGTAGGGAGCGGGGACCTCCCGGAAAGCATTCAGTACTTC,CASSVGSGDLPESIQYF
TRBD1,many,TRBJ2-2,TRBV7-6,TGTGCCAGCAGCCAAACGGGACAGGGGGCCACCGGGGAGCTGTTTTTT,CASSQTGQGATGELFF
TRBD2,few,TRBJ2-1,TRBV6-4,TGTGCCAGCAGTAAAACTAGCGGGGGGGCTGTCGATGAGCAGTTCTTC,CASSKTSGGAVDEQFF
.,few,TRBJ2-4,TRBV20-1,TGCAGTGCTAGTTCTGGCAGAGACTTAGCCAAAAACATTCAGTACTTC,CSASSGRDLAKNIQYF
.,few,TRBJ2-5,TRBV20-1,TGCAGTGCTAGGGGCGAGACCCAGTACTTC,CSARGETQYF
.,many,TRBJ2-3,TRBV7-6,TGTGCCAGCAGCCCAAGTAACGGGGTAAACTTGGGGGCCACAGATACGCAGTATTTT,CASSPSNGVNLGATDTQYF
.,.,TRBJ2-5,TRBV14,TGTGCCAGCAGCCGGGCCTTGGAGACCCAGTACTTC,CASSRALETQYF
.,many,TRBJ1-1,TRBV9,TGTGCCAGCAGCGTAGGCAAGTTGAACACTGAAGCTTTCTTT,CASSVGKLNTEAFF
.,.,TRBJ2-7,TRBV7-8,TGTGCCAGCAGCTTCCGGGACGGTGTGTACGAGCAGTACTTC,CASSFRDGVYEQYF
.,many,TRBJ2-2,TRBV5-1,TGCGCCAGCAGCTCGGGACGGACGAGTAGGGACGGGGAGCTGTTTTTT,CASSSGRTSRDGELFF
TRBD1,many,TRBJ1-2,TRBV30,TGTGCCTGGAGTGTACTCGGCACAGGGGCCAACTATGGCTACACCTTC,CAWSVLGTGANYGYTF
TRBD2,.,TRBJ2-3,TRBV29-1,TGCAGCGTTGAGACCCTAGCGGGGGGTCGGGGTACGCAGTATTTT,CSVETLAGGRGTQYF
.,once,TRBJ2-5,TRBV2,TGTGCCAGCAGCGAAAATGTTGGGGGCGGGGAGACCCAGTACTTC,CASSENVGGGETQYF
.,few,TRBJ2-1,TRBV3-1,TGTGCCAGCAGCACGAGTGGGGGCAATGAGCAGTTCTTC,CASSTSGGNEQFF
.,.,TRBJ1-2,TRBV2,TGTGCCAGCGGAGGGAGAGGCATCTATGGCTACACCTTC,CASGGRGIYGYTF
.,many,TRBJ1-3,TRBV7-2,TGTGCCAGCAGCTTATCGACAGGAGACTCTGAAAACACCATATATTTT,CASSLSTGDSENTIYF
.,.,TRBJ2-3,TRBV5-1,TGCGCCAGCAGCTTCCGATCTAGCACAGATACGCAGTATTTT,CASSFRSSTDTQYF
.,few,TRBJ1-2,TRBV29-1,TGCAGCGTTGGAGGTTTTCGTGGCTACACCTTC,CSVGGFRGYTF
TRBD2,.,TRBJ2-4,TRBV3-1,TGTGCCAGCAGCCCCGGCCTTCCGGGACTAGCAAACATTCAGTACTTC,CASSPGLPGLANIQYF
.,many,TRBJ2-7,TRBV6-1,TGTGCCAGCACTCTGACCATGTACGAGCAGTACTTC,CASTLTMYEQYF
.,.,TRBJ2-4,TRBV5-8,TGTGCCAGCGGAGGGTACCGCTTTGACATTCAGTACTTC,CASGGYRFDIQYF